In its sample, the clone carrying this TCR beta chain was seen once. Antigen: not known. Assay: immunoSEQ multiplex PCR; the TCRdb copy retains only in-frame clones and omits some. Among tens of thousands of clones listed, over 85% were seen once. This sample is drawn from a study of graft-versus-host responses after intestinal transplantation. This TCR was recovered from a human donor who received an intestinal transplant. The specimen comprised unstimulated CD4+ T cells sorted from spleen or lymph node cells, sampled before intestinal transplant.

This CDR3 is CASSLPGTSGYEQYF. CDR3 DNA: TGCGCCAGCAGCTTGCCGGGGACTAGCGGTTACGAGCAGTACTTC. This chain links TRBV5-1 with TRBJ2-7; TRBD2 aligns across 11 bases. CDR1 and CDR2 from the germline V gene are SGHRS and YFSETQ. V dropped 1 base and J dropped 4; count of bases not matched to a gene: 4. This CDR3 contains 15 residues.